This T cell receptor beta chain was observed in a study of T cells after yellow fever vaccination. Using its own MiXCR run on the 5' RACE reads, TCRdb lists one record per CDR3 protein. Of some 69,000 distinct CDR3 sequences listed, roughly 6% were seen once; the top ten hold 2.2%. Study-level points and caveats: Few clonotypes appeared in both CD4 and CD8 compartments. High-abundance clonotypes from the bulk population could contaminate FACS-sorted repertoires. Post-booster samples contained most primary-vaccination clones (approximately 96% CD4, less than 90% CD8).

V lost 0 bases and J lost 0, with 6 bases in between. Germline V gives CDR1 SGHTS, CDR2 YDEGEE. This CDR3 has 14 residues. Of note for this clonotype: Antigen unknown.

The sequence was collected from a young man who received the YFV17D yellow fever vaccine. The starting material was CD4+ T cells sorted from PBMCs, obtained roughly 15 days after the first yellow fever vaccination. The chain couples TRBV5-8 to TRBJ1-1, with D unresolved. CDR3 sequence reads: CASSLVTLNTEAFF. In DNA, the CDR3 is TGTGCCAGCAGCTTGGTTACACTGAACACTGAAGCTTTCTTT. Complete variable domain (other parts from reference TRBV5-8 and TRBJ1-1): EAGVTQSPTHLIKTRGQQATLRCSPISGHTSVYWYQQALGLGLQFLLWYDEGEERNRGNFPPRFSGRQFPNYSSELNVNALELEDSALYLCASSLVTLNTEAFFGQGTRLTVV.